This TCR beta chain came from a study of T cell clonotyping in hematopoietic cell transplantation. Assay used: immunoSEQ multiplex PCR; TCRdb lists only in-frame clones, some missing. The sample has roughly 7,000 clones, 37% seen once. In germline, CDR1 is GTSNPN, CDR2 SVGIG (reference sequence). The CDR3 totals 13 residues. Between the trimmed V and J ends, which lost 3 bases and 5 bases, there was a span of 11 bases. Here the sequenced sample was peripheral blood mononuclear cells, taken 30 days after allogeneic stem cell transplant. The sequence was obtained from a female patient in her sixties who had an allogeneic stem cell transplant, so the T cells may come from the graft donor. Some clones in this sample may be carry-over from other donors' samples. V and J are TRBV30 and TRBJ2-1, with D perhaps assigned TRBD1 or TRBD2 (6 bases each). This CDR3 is CAWSRGPNNEQFF. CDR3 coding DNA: TGTGCCTGGAGCCGGGGGCCCAACAATGAGCAGTTCTTC.